The clone carrying this T cell receptor (beta chain) was observed many times. The CDR3 length is 13 residues. The germline CDR1 and CDR2 sequences are DFQATT and SNEGSKA (reference sequence). The germline V and J ends were trimmed by 3 bases and 0 bases, with 8 bases remaining between them. Individual cDNA molecules carried attached unique molecular identifiers. TCRdb redid the calling of the 5' RACE reads with MiXCR, one entry per CDR3 protein. The sample includes under 75,000 distinct CDR3 sequences, 12% of them seen just once. This specimen comes from a study of early T cells in non-severe SARS-CoV-2 infection.

The TCR was taken from an adult who was a healthcare worker with PCR-confirmed SARS-CoV-2 infection or an uninfected control (not recorded which). The J gene is TRBJ1-1, the V gene TRBV20-1, with D perhaps matching TRBD1 (5 bases). Sample: whole blood. For the CDR3, the DNA is TGCAGTGCTAGCCGGGGCCTGAACACTGAAGCTTTCTTT. It yields the protein CSASRGLNTEAFF.